This T cell receptor (beta chain) was identified in a study of blood T cell repertoires in COVID-19. Looking at the study overall: PBMCs, B-cell-depleted T cells, or T cells provided the cDNA or gDNA that made up the material.

Per the germline V gene, CDR1 is PRHDT and CDR2 is FYEKMQ (reference sequence). Trimming took off 2 bases at V and 6 bases at J, with 10 bases between the two ends. The CDR3 totals 14 residues. Some clones are missing from TCRdb's copy, which holds only in-frame ones; the method was immunoSEQ multiplex PCR. The sample yields about 370,000 clones, around 92% seen once. The TCR originated in a woman under 40 with COVID-19, enrolled during active disease. Source material: peripheral blood. V is TRBV13 and J is TRBJ2-2; D gene unclear. CDR3 nucleotides: TGTGCCAGCAGCTTATCAGGAACCTCCGGGGAGCTGTTTTTT. Amino acids: CASSLSGTSGELFF. Full variable domain (rest looked up from reference TRBV13 and TRBJ2-2): AAGVIQSPRHLIKEKRETATLKCYPIPRHDTVYWYQQGPGQDPQFLISFYEKMQSDKGSIPDRFSAQQFSDYHSELNMSSLELGDSALYFCASSLSGTSGELFFGEGSRLTVL.